This T cell receptor beta chain emerged from a study of post-analysis software for immune sequencing data. The CDR3 covers 17 residues. Germline V gives CDR1 DFQATT, CDR2 SNEGSKA (reference sequence). Trimming removed 0 bases from V and 7 bases from J, with 19 bases in between. This clonotype was counted only a few times. Its antigen is as yet unknown. Carried by the TCR beta cDNA libraries were unique molecular identifiers. TCRdb redid the calling of the PCR reads with MiXCR, one entry per CDR3 protein. Here the sample spans hundreds of thousands of distinct CDR3 sequences, around 27% being singletons. General study results and limits: About five TRBV segments, including TRBV5-6, TRBV5-1 and TRBV20-1, were more frequent in patients than controls.

This chain links TRBV20-1 with TRBJ1-6; D possibly corresponds to TRBD1 (6 bases). This clonotype was obtained from a girl aged 10-17 years with multiple sclerosis. The sequencing input was blood. CDR3 loop: CSARDPGQFTDNSPLHF. The CDR3, as DNA: TGCAGTGCTAGAGATCCTGGACAGTTCACGGACAATTCACCCCTCCACTTT.